Sequencing of this T cell receptor beta chain was carried out in a study of blood T cell repertoires in COVID-19 (dated by TCRdb to the early 2020s). Describing the broader study: Collaborator samples came from the United States, Italy and Spain and covered acute and convalescent phases of COVID-19. Deeply sampled blood TCRbeta repertoires from subjects exposed to, actively infected with, or recovered from COVID-19 were included in the dataset. Samples came from the ongoing ImmuneRACE study (first 160 participants) plus 1,254 subjects from 6 global collaborators. The repertoires were released in a freely available public database intended as a resource for research on the immune response to SARS-CoV-2. Where available, HLA class I and class II types were taken from metadata supplied by the sample provider and were not determined by assay-based typing. Sample metadata almost always included a de-identified subject ID, COVID-19 status, age in years and sex. The prospective study material was composed of cDNA or gDNA derived from T cells, B-cell-depleted T cells, or PBMCs.

The count of this clone is one. It lacks a known antigen. Base qualities are not at hand, and no much larger clone is one base apart. Overall study results and their limits: The amount of clinical and demographic metadata varied by source and participant and was provided uncurated.

CDR1 and CDR2 were assigned from the germline V gene as SNHLY and FYNNEI. The CDR3 covers 15 residues, taking in both the cysteine and the phenylalanine. The CDR3 DNA has 45 bases and is translated from base 1. V lost 6 bases and J lost 5 bases, and the count of bases not matched to a germline gene is 8. One collaborating source in Seattle enrolled patients while the patients were actively infected and followed the patients over time throughout the course of disease. The collaborating institutions used their own protocols to collect whole blood in K2EDTA tubes. For TCRbeta analysis, collaborator samples were shipped as frozen whole blood, as isolated PBMCs, or as DNA extracted from either sample type. TCRbeta CDR3 regions were amplified from genomic DNA by means of the immunoSEQ Assay, a bias-controlled multiplex PCR. In the authors' own workflow: The number of nucleated cells in each sample was estimated from the amplification of reference gene primers within the assay. To quantify the absolute abundance of each unique TCRbeta CDR3 rearrangement, sequence reads were collapsed and filtered. For each sample, productive Simpson clonality was calculated as the square root of Simpson's diversity index over productive rearrangements. What TCRdb holds here is the immuneACCESS table cut down to in-frame rearrangements. Part of the clones is not present; checked against another copy, under half of the missing clones reflect an unresolved V gene, and the others are unexplained. The V and J calls and clone size were taken over from that table, and D and trimming were inferred from the DNA. Present in this sample are 200,000 to 250,000 clones, 90% to 95% of which were seen just once. The top ten constitute 0.65% to 0.85% of the sample.

Sequenced input: peripheral blood. This sequence originates from a man in his fifties or sixties with COVID-19, enrolled during active disease. In this chain, TRBV2 is recombined with TRBJ2-2; 8 central nucleotides agree with TRBD2. The nucleotides are TGTGCCAGCAGGGGGCTAGCGGGTGGGACCGGGGAGCTGTTTTTT. Translated, this is CASRGLAGGTGELFF.